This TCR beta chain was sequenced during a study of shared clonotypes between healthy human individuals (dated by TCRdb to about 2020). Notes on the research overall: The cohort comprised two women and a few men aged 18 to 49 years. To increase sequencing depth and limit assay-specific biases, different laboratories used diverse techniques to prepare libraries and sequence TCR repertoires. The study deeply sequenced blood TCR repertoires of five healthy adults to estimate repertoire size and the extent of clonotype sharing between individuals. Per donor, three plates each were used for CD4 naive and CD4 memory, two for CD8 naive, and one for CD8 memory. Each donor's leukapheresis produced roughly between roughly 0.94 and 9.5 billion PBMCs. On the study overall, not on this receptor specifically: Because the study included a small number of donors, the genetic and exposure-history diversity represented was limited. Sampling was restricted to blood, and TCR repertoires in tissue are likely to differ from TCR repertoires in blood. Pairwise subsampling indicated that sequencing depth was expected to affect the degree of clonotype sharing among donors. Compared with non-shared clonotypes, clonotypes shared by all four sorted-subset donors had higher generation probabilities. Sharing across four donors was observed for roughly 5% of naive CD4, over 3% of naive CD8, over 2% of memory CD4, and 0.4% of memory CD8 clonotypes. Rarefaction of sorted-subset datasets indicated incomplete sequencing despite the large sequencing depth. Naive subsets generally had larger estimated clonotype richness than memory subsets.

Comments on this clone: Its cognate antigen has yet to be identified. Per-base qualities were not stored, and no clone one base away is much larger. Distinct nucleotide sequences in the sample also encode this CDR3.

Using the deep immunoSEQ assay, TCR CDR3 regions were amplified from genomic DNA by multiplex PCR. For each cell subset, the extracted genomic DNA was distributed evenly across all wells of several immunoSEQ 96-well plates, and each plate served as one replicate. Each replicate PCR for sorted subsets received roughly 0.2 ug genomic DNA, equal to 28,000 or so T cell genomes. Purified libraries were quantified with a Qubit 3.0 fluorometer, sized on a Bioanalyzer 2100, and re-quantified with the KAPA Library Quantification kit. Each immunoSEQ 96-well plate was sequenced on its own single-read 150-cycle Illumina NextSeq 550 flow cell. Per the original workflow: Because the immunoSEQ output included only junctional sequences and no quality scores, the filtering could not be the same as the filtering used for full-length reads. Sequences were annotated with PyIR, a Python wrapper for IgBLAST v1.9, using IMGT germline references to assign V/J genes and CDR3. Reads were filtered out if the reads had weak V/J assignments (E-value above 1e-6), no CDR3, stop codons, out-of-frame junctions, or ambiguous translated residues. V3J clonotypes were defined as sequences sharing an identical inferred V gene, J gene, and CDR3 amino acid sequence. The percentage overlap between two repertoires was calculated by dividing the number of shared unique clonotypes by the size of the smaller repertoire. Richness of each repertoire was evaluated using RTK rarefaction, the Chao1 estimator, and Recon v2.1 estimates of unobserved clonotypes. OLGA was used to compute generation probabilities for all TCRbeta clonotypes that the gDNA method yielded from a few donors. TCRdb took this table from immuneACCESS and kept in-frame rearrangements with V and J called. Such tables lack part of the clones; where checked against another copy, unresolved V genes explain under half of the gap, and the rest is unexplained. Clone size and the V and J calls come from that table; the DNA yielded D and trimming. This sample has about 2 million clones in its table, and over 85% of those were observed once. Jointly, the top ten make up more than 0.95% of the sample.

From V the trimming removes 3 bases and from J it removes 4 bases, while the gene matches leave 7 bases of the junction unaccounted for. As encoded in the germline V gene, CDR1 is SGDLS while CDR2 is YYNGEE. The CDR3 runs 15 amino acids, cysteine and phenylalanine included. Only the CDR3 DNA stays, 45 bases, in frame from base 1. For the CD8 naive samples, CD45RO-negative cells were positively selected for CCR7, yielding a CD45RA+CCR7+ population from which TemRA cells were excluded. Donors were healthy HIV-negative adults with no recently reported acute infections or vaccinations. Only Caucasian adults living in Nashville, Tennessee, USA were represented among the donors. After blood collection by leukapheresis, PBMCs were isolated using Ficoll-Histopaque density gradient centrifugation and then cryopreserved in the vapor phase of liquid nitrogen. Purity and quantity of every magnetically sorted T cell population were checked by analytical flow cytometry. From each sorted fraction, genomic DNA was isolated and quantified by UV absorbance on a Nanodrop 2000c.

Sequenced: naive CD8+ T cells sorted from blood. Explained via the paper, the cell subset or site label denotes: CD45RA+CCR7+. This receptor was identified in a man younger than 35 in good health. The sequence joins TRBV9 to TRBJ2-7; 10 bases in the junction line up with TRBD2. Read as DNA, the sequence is TGTGCCAGCAGCGAAGGACTAGCGGTTTCGTACGAGCAGTACTTC. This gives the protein CASSEGLAVSYEQYF.